One sample yielded the 15 T cell receptor beta chains listed below, sequenced in a study of cytomegalovirus exposure and HLA in healthy donors (dated by TCRdb to about 2017). Library method: the immunoSEQ multiplex PCR assay. The multiplex PCR relied on a mix of 60 forward primers for TCR Vbeta segments and 13 reverse primers for TCR Jbeta segments. Held by TCRdb, this immuneACCESS table contains in-frame sequences only and omits some clones. Under half of the omission traces to an unresolved V gene where checked; the cause of the rest is unknown. Here the sample has under 200,000 clones; around 83% occur a single time. The biggest ten clones account for roughly 1.7% of the sample. The sample consisted of PBMCs. The receptors derive from a man aged 40-49 years in good health and CMV-seropositive.

In its sample, this clone was seen once. The chain has TRBV7-8 and TRBJ1-3; 7 bases align to TRBD1. The trim removed 6 bases at V and 1 base at J, leaving 6 bases unmatched. The length of the CDR3 is 15 residues. Germline lookup yields CDR1 SGHVS and CDR2 FQNEAQ. The CDR3 loop is CASSDRVGSGNTIYF. CDR3 sequence (DNA): TGTGCCAGCAGTGACAGGGTAGGGTCTGGAAACACCATATATTTT.

The chain has TRBV19 and TRBJ2-2; 8 nucleotides align to TRBD1. The junction had 5 bases not matched to a gene; V was cut back by 2 bases and J by 3 bases. Germline V gives CDR1 LNHDA, CDR2 SQIVND (reference sequence). This CDR3 has 16 residues. The CDR3 reads CASSIPQGAHTGELFF. The CDR3 bases are TGTGCCAGTAGTATACCCCAGGGGGCACACACCGGGGAGCTGTTTTTT.

The rearrangement joins TRBV7-2 to TRBJ2-3; D remains unclear. With 4 bases removed from V and 6 bases from J, the gap between germline ends came to 8 bases. This CDR3 region has 12 residues. Looked up from germline, CDR1 is SGHTA and CDR2 is FQGNSA. The CDR3 region is CASSSDLDTQYF. The DNA of the CDR3 is TGTGCCAGCAGCTCCGACTTGGATACGCAGTATTTT. The full variable domain, its missing parts supplied by reference TRBV7-2 and TRBJ2-3, is GAGVSQSPSNKVTEKGKDVELRCDPISGHTALYWYRQSLGQGLEFLIYFQGNSAPDKSGLPSDRFSAERTGGSVSTLTIQRTQQEDSAVYLCASSSDLDTQYFGPGTRLTVL.

This chain uses TRBV4-2 with TRBJ1-5; 10 nucleotides line up with TRBD1. CDR1 is LGHNA and CDR2 is YNFKEQ in the germline V gene. After removal of 1 base from V and 4 bases from J, the junction contained 1 base not matched to a gene. CDR3 length equals 15 residues. CDR3 coding DNA: TGTGCCAGCAGCCAAGGGACAGGGGGAAATCAGCCCCAGCATTTT. It encodes CASSQGTGGNQPQHF.

In the case of this clone: The junction does not match germline at one end; this may be a read error. The chain is built from TRBV18 and TRBJ2-4, with D perhaps TRBD2 (5 bases). The CDR3 length is 14 residues. Germline CDR1 is KGHSH and CDR2 is LQKENI. The CDR3 reads CASSPSGAKNSQYF. In nucleotides, the CDR3 is TGTGCCAGCTCACCGAGCGGAGCCAAAAACAGTCAGTACTTC.

V usage is TRBV18 and J usage is TRBJ1-1; D possibly corresponds to TRBD1 (6 bases). V was shortened by 2 bases and J by 1 base, with 11 bases between the two germline ends. CDR1 and CDR2 from the germline V gene are KGHSH and LQKENI. CDR3 size: 15 residues. The CDR3 here is CASSPDGQSNTEAFF. CDR3 coding DNA: TGTGCCAGCTCACCAGATGGACAGTCGAACACTGAAGCTTTCTTT.

A single count supports this clone. The J gene is TRBJ2-5, the V gene TRBV5-1; tentatively, D is TRBD2 (6 bases). V lost 4 bases and J 5 bases, leaving 18 bases between the germline ends. CDR1 is SGHRS, CDR2 YFSETQ, per germline. This CDR3 has 15 residues. CDR3 coding DNA: TGCGCCAGCAGCACTGGGGACTTGGGCTGGGAGACCCAGTACTTC. It yields the protein CASSTGDLGWETQYF.

This clone was seen a single time. This chain links TRBV6-4 with TRBJ1-5; no reliable D call. CDR3 length: 15 amino acids. Germline V gives CDR1 MRHNA, CDR2 SNTAGT. Deletions cut 3 bases from V and 8 bases from J, with 17 bases between. CDR3 loop: CASSEEPNGGEPQHF. The CDR3 DNA reads TGTGCCAGCAGTGAGGAACCGAACGGCGGGGAGCCCCAGCATTTT.

This chain connects TRBV27 to TRBJ1-4; possible D gene TRBD1, 5 bases. The V end lost 2 bases, the J end lost 8 bases, and 12 bases lay between the germline ends. This CDR3 has 14 amino acids. In germline, CDR1 is MNHEY, CDR2 SMNVEV (reference sequence). CDR3 sequence: CASSLRRGEEKLFF. The CDR3 DNA reads TGTGCCAGCAGTTTAAGGAGGGGTGAGGAAAAACTGTTTTTT.

The chain uses TRBV25-1 and TRBJ1-2, with a possible D match to TRBD1 (6 bases). With 4 bases removed from V and 5 bases from J, the gap between germline ends came to 8 bases. This CDR3 contains 12 residues. The germline gives CDR1 MGHDK, CDR2 SYGVNS. The CDR3 reads CASSATGYGYTF. The DNA for the CDR3 is TGTGCCAGCAGTGCCACAGGGTATGGCTACACCTTC.

The chain couples TRBV6-5 to TRBJ2-5, with 7 bases fitting TRBD2. The CDR3 extends over 12 amino acids. In germline, CDR1 is MNHEY, CDR2 SVGAGI. V shed 4 bases, J shed 11 bases, and the junction held 7 bases outside the gene matches. Here the CDR3 DNA reads TGTGCCAGCAGTTCCACCCGAGCGGGGCAGTACTTC. This codes for CASSSTRAGQYF.

The rearrangement joins TRBV5-5 to TRBJ2-7; TRBD1 matches 8 bases. V shed 0 bases and J 7 bases; nucleotides not matched to a gene: 12. The germline gives CDR1 SGHKS, CDR2 YYEKEE (reference sequence). The CDR3 loop spans 16 amino acids. The CDR3: CASSLVPGGVSGEQYF. For the CDR3, the DNA is TGTGCCAGCAGCTTGGTACCAGGGGGCGTTTCTGGGGAGCAGTACTTC.

The chain uses TRBV14 and TRBJ1-2; D gene unclear. V lost 0 bases to trimming and J lost 8 bases, with 13 bases between them. This CDR3 region has 14 residues. CDR1 and CDR2 from the germline V gene are SGHDN and FVKESK. CDR3 in DNA: TGTGCCAGCAGCCAAGACGCGGGGTACGGCGGCTACACCTTC. Its translation is CASSQDAGYGGYTF.

The chain recombines TRBV9 with TRBJ2-7; D is ambiguous. The germline V gene encodes CDR1 SGDLS and CDR2 YYNGEE. The CDR3 has 14 residues. V dropped 0 bases and J dropped 2 bases, with 9 bases sitting between them. The CDR3 bases are TGTGCCAGCAGCGTAGCCTCCTTTACCTACGAGCAGTACTTC. The encoded protein is CASSVASFTYEQYF.

CDR3 loop: CASSLSPTAGYTF. CDR3 bases: TGTGCCAGCAGCTTATCCCCTACCGCTGGCTACACCTTC. This chain links TRBV7-2 with TRBJ1-2; no definite D call. Trimming left V 2 bases short and J 7 bases short, with 11 bases between. From germline, CDR1 is SGHTA and CDR2 FQGNSA. This CDR3 region has 13 residues.